This T cell receptor beta chain was sequenced in a study of cytomegalovirus exposure and HLA in healthy donors. Notes on the study in general: Follow-up analysis later connected one missense variant in DCLRE1C with trimming of TCR beta V- and J-genes.

A note on this clone: Antigen unknown.

Primers included in the PCR were 60 Vbeta and 13 Jbeta primers. In the original workflow: In a later analysis, around 10 million of approximately 81 million unique beta chains occurred in at least two donors. This table comes from immunoSEQ multiplex PCR, and its TCRdb copy is limited to in-frame clones, with some not included. V, J and clone size are taken as reported in that table, and D and trimming were inferred from the DNA itself. The table shows about 300,000 clones, with roughly 88% occurring only once. Trimming stripped 4 bases from V and 2 bases from J, with 22 bases between. Germline V gene data show CDR1 as MNHEY and CDR2 as SMNVEV (reference sequence). The CDR3 loop spans 18 amino acids.

Material for sequencing was PBMCs. J is TRBJ2-3 and V is TRBV27, with D possibly being TRBD2 (8 bases). The receptor was isolated from a man aged 35-49 years in good health and CMV-seropositive. This CDR3 is CASSSDRVISGDTDTQYF. DNA for the CDR3: TGTGCCAGCAGTTCCGACAGGGTGATTAGCGGGGACACAGATACGCAGTATTTT.